Below, 26 T cell receptor beta chains from the same sample are listed, as sequenced in a study of beta chain features in type 1 diabetes. Study-level points and caveats: Shorter TCRB CDR3s, moderately but significantly so, were found in Type 1 diabetes patients in all four CD4+ subsets.

These receptors have no identified antigens. Of the isolated RNA, all was reverse transcribed, and so the sequenced material was expressed TCRB transcripts. TCRdb's table, derived via immunoSEQ multiplex PCR, lists solely in-frame clones and lacks some. The table lists around 40,000 clones, around 63% of them singletons. Sequencing input: Tregs from blood. The receptors here all came from a young man with type 1 diabetes. Some clones in this sample may be carry-over from other donors' samples.

The chain couples TRBV4-2 to TRBJ2-3; TRBD2 matches 8 bases. Germline CDR1 LGHNA, CDR2 YNFKEQ. With V trimmed by 5 bases and J by 3 bases, 7 bases remained unmatched. The CDR3 has 15 residues. The CDR3 sequence: CASSSGGTTTDTQYF. DNA of the CDR3: TGTGCCAGCAGCAGCGGGGGCACCACGACAGATACGCAGTATTTT.

The chain recombines TRBV5-1 with TRBJ2-1; TRBD2 matches at 9 bases. Germline trimming cut 5 bases from V and 9 bases from J; bases unmatched to any gene: 9. The CDR3 covers 14 residues. Germline V gives CDR1 SGHRS, CDR2 YFSETQ. CDR3 coding DNA: TGCGCCAGCAGGGCGGGGGGGCCTAGGCGTGAGCAGTTCTTC. It translates to CASRAGGPRREQFF.

This clone was found a few times. The V gene is TRBV19, the J gene TRBJ1-5, with D hard to call. The V gene lost 3 bases and the J gene lost 10 bases, with 13 bases spanning the gap. CDR3 length equals 13 residues. The germline V gene has CDR1 LNHDA and CDR2 SQIVND (reference sequence). CDR3 sequence reads: CASSIQGEGPQHF. The CDR3 DNA reads as TGTGCCAGTAGTATTCAAGGAGAAGGCCCCCAGCATTTT.

Only one count was recorded for this clone. V gene TRBV18 combines with J gene TRBJ2-7, with a possible D match to TRBD1 (6 bases). CDR1 and CDR2 (germline): KGHSH, LQKENI. Trimming left V 1 base short and J 0 bases short, with 7 bases between. There are 14 residues in the CDR3. The CDR3 region is CASSPQGDSYEQYF. The CDR3 DNA reads as TGTGCCAGCTCACCACAGGGGGACTCCTACGAGCAGTACTTC.

The chain combines TRBV6-5 with TRBJ2-3; weak D call: TRBD1 (7 bases). V lost 5 bases, J lost 3 bases, and 12 bases lay in between. Germline loops: CDR1 MNHEY, CDR2 SVGAGI. This CDR3 is built from 14 residues. In DNA, the CDR3 is TGTGCCAGCAGTAGCAGGGGGGCGACAGATACGCAGTATTTT. It specifies CASSSRGATDTQYF.

The rearrangement links TRBV19 to TRBJ2-2; D might be TRBD1 (5 bases). The CDR3 runs to 14 residues. Germline V gene lookup returns CDR1 LNHDA and CDR2 SQIVND (reference sequence). The V end was cut by 2 bases, the J end by 4 bases, with 8 bases between. CDR3 DNA sequence: TGTGCCAGTAGTATATCAGGGATCACCGGGGAGCTGTTTTTT. Translating it yields CASSISGITGELFF.

V and J are TRBV19 and TRBJ1-2; perhaps TRBD1 as D (6 bases). The germline V gene encodes CDR1 LNHDA and CDR2 SQIVND (reference sequence). CDR3 length: 14 residues. The germline V and J ends were trimmed by 7 bases and 5 bases, with 17 bases remaining between them. CDR3 protein: CASTRQEAVYGYTF. The DNA for the CDR3 is TGTGCCAGTACGAGACAGGAAGCAGTATATGGCTACACCTTC.

J is TRBJ2-7 and V is TRBV11-2; D is possibly TRBD2 (5 bases). The ends were cut back, 1 base at V and 7 bases at J, with 11 bases in the middle. The CDR3 totals 13 residues. From germline, CDR1 is SGHAT and CDR2 FQNNGV. The CDR3 sequence is CASSLGTTREQYF. The CDR3 region has the DNA TGTGCCAGCAGCTTAGGAACCACTAGAGAGCAGTACTTC.

This clone appeared once. The V and J genes are TRBV30 and TRBJ1-3; D remains ambiguous. The germline gives CDR1 GTSNPN, CDR2 SVGIG (reference sequence). V was clipped by 5 bases and J by 2 bases, with 16 bases between them. The CDR3 is 15 residues long. The CDR3 loop is CAWETFGGPGNTIYF. In DNA, the CDR3 is TGTGCCTGGGAAACCTTTGGAGGTCCTGGAAACACCATATATTTT.

The V call is TRBV7-6, the J call TRBJ2-2; TRBD1 aligns across 7 bases. V shed 3 bases, J shed 7 bases, and the junction held 5 bases outside the gene matches. Looked up from germline, CDR1 is SGHVS and CDR2 is FNYEAQ. The CDR3 runs 14 residues. CDR3 sequence: CASSLGQRGGELFF. CDR3 sequence (DNA): TGTGCCAGCAGCTTGGGACAGAGGGGCGGGGAGCTGTTTTTT. Together with reference TRBV7-6 and TRBJ2-2, the CDR3 gives the full variable domain: GAGVSQSPRYKVTKRGQDVALRCDPISGHVSLYWYRQALGQGPEFLTYFNYEAQQDKSGLPNDRFSAERPEGSISTLTIQRTEQRDSAMYRCASSLGQRGGELFFGEGSRLTVL.

The genes are TRBV18 and TRBJ2-5; the D gene is possibly TRBD1 (5 bases). The J call could be wrong; TRBJ2-7 is a better fit for the DNA end. The length of the CDR3 is 13 residues. Germline loops: CDR1 KGHSH, CDR2 LQKENI. CDR3 residues: CASSPWGGYEQYF. CDR3 nucleotides: TGTGCCAGCTCCCCGTGGGGCGGATACGAGCAGTACTTC.

This sequence joins TRBV7-2 and TRBJ2-2; D gene uncertain. The CDR3 has 15 amino acids. Germline CDR1 reads SGHTA; CDR2 reads FQGNSA. V was clipped by 5 bases and J by 4 bases, with 14 bases between them. CDR3 coding DNA: TGTGCCAGCAGCCCAACCGGAGCTATCACCGGGGAGCTGTTTTTT. Its translation: CASSPTGAITGELFF.

The chain carries TRBV11-3 and TRBJ2-7, with 8 bases matching TRBD1. The CDR3 runs 15 residues. CDR1 and CDR2 from the germline V gene are SGHNT and YENEEA. The J segment lost 2 bases and the V segment lost 5 bases, leaving 8 bases of the junction unmatched. The CDR3 sequence is CASSRGGQGPYEQYF. The CDR3 nucleotides are TGTGCCAGCAGCCGCGGCGGACAGGGCCCCTACGAGCAGTACTTC.

The rearrangement joins TRBV7-2 to TRBJ2-1, with 8 bases fitting TRBD2. The CDR3 runs 16 residues. Germline V CDR1 and CDR2: SGHTA, FQGNSA. V shed 1 base and J 6 bases; nucleotides not matched to a gene: 8. The CDR3 is CASSLVSTGGLNEQFF. Written as DNA, the CDR3 is TGTGCCAGCAGCTTAGTCTCTACGGGGGGGCTCAATGAGCAGTTCTTC. Together with reference TRBV7-2 and TRBJ2-1, the CDR3 gives the full variable domain: GAGVSQSPSNKVTEKGKDVELRCDPISGHTALYWYRQSLGQGLEFLIYFQGNSAPDKSGLPSDRFSAERTGGSVSTLTIQRTQQEDSAVYLCASSLVSTGGLNEQFFGPGTRLTVL.

The V call is TRBV9, the J call TRBJ2-5; 7 positions agree with TRBD1. The J call is uncertain, as TRBJ2-7 better fits the DNA end. This CDR3 comprises 15 residues. Germline V gene data show CDR1 as SGDLS and CDR2 as YYNGEE. CDR3 sequence reads: CASSGRRDSPYEQYF. Here the CDR3 DNA reads TGTGCCAGCAGCGGTCGCCGGGACAGTCCCTACGAGCAGTACTTC.

CDR3 in amino acids: CASSLGGEEETQYF. CDR3 in DNA: TGCGCCAGCAGCTTGGGGGGGGAGGAAGAGACCCAGTACTTC. The chain links TRBV5-1 to TRBJ2-5, with a possible D match to TRBD2 (6 bases). CDR1 and CDR2 from the germline V gene are SGHRS and YFSETQ. The CDR3 has 14 residues. Deletions cut 0 bases from V and 3 bases from J, with 9 bases between. Full variable domain (missing parts from reference TRBV5-1 and TRBJ2-5): KAGVTQTPRYLIKTRGQQVTLSCSPISGHRSVSWYQQTPGQGLQFLFEYFSETQRNKGNFPGRFSGRQFSNSRSEMNVSTLELGDSALYLCASSLGGEEETQYFGPGTRLLVL.

The gene calls are TRBV7-2 and TRBJ2-1, with 11 bases that match TRBD2. This CDR3 contains 15 residues. V dropped 3 bases and J dropped 4; count of bases not matched to a gene: 2. Germline V gene lookup returns CDR1 SGHTA and CDR2 FQGNSA. This CDR3 is CASSLGLAVYNEQFF. DNA of the CDR3: TGTGCCAGCAGCTTGGGACTAGCGGTTTACAATGAGCAGTTCTTC.

The chain uses TRBV5-4 and TRBJ2-7; 7 nucleotides agree with TRBD1. Germline CDR1 SGHNT, CDR2 YYREEE (reference sequence). The CDR3 is made up of 15 amino acids. Trimming took 4 bases from V and 0 from J; bases not matched to a gene: 7. The CDR3 nucleotides read TGTGCCAGCAGCCCAGGAACAGGGGACTCCTACGAGCAGTACTTC. Translated: CASSPGTGDSYEQYF.

The chain combines TRBV5-4 with TRBJ2-3, with 13 bases that match TRBD2. Germline CDR1 and CDR2: SGHNT and YYREEE (reference sequence). The CDR3 covers 16 residues. V lost 0 bases and J lost 3; bases outside the gene matches: 1. CDR3 loop: CASSLGGLAGTDTQYF. The DNA of the CDR3 is TGTGCCAGCAGCTTGGGGGGACTAGCGGGGACAGATACGCAGTATTTT.

The chain links TRBV7-8 to TRBJ2-3; a weak D match, TRBD2 (6 bases). There are 14 residues in the CDR3. V was shortened by 1 base and J by 9 bases, with 14 bases between the two germline ends. Germline values: CDR1 SGHVS, CDR2 FQNEAQ. The CDR3 protein is CASSLVSTGRTQYF. The CDR3 DNA reads TGTGCCAGCAGCTTAGTCTCCACGGGGAGGACGCAGTATTTT.

V and J are TRBV2 and TRBJ1-2; D perhaps matches TRBD1 (5 bases). V was shortened by 9 bases and J by 2 bases, with 10 bases between the two germline ends. CDR1 and CDR2 from the germline V gene are SNHLY and FYNNEI. This CDR3 spans 12 amino acids. The CDR3 nucleotides are TGTGCCAGGGACAAAAAAAACTATGGCTACACCTTC. Encoded protein: CARDKKNYGYTF.

This chain connects TRBV19 to TRBJ2-3; TRBD2 might be the D (5 bases). With 3 bases removed from V and 2 bases from J, the gap between germline ends came to 9 bases. CDR3 length: 14 amino acids. Germline V gene lookup returns CDR1 LNHDA and CDR2 SQIVND (reference sequence). DNA for the CDR3: TGTGCCAGTAGTATGAGGGCCCTCACAGATACGCAGTATTTT. Its translation: CASSMRALTDTQYF.

The rearrangement links TRBV7-2 to TRBJ2-5; 7 bases align to TRBD2. The better agreement between TRBJ2-7 and the DNA end casts doubt on the J call. CDR1 SGHTA and CDR2 FQGNSA come from the germline V gene. This CDR3 spans 14 amino acids. In DNA, the CDR3 is TGTGCCAGCAGCAGATGGGGGGGTCCTTACGAGCAGTACTTC. This codes for CASSRWGGPYEQYF.

This clone was counted only a few times. Other nucleotide sequences in the sample specify the same CDR3. The chain employs TRBV5-1 and TRBJ1-2; possible D gene TRBD1, 6 bases. There are 12 residues in the CDR3. Trimming left V 7 bases short and J 2 bases short, with 9 bases between. Per the germline V gene, CDR1 is SGHRS and CDR2 is YFSETQ. The CDR3: CASSGVNYGYTF. CDR3 sequence (DNA): TGCGCCAGCTCAGGGGTGAACTATGGCTACACCTTC.

This chain connects TRBV2 to TRBJ1-1, with no clear D. The CDR3 consists of 13 residues. In germline, CDR1 is SNHLY, CDR2 FYNNEI. Trimming pared 7 bases from V and 0 bases from J, leaving 9 bases between. The CDR3 region is CASTRGLNTEAFF. CDR3 coding DNA: TGTGCCAGCACCCGAGGCCTGAACACTGAAGCTTTCTTT.

This sequence joins TRBV7-2 and TRBJ2-7; 10 positions match TRBD2. With 5 bases clipped from V and 7 bases from J, the junction kept 11 bases outside the gene matches. Germline values: CDR1 SGHTA, CDR2 FQGNSA. The length of the CDR3 is 15 residues. The CDR3 loop reads CASSNWGLARREQYF. In DNA form, the CDR3 reads TGTGCCAGCAGCAACTGGGGACTAGCGCGAAGGGAGCAGTACTTC. The full variable domain, its missing parts supplied by reference TRBV7-2 and TRBJ2-7, is GAGVSQSPSNKVTEKGKDVELRCDPISGHTALYWYRQSLGQGLEFLIYFQGNSAPDKSGLPSDRFSAERTGGSVSTLTIQRTQQEDSAVYLCASSNWGLARREQYFGPGTRLTVT.